The T cell receptor (beta chain) described here comes from a study of regulatory T cells in long-lasting Graves disease. Study-wide results and caveats: Peripheral blood alone, not thyroid tissue, underwent study.

This clonotype was picked up a small number of times. Antigen unknown. The TCR beta library used iRepertoire HTBI primers with Arm-PCR amplification of CDR3. Original processing notes: Throughout the samples, researchers identified about 62 TRBV and 14 TRBJ segments. Each CDR3 protein gets one entry after TCRdb re-called the multiplex PCR reads with MiXCR. For this entry, the V and J calls and clone size follow TCRdb and not the study's own pipeline. Of some 490,000 distinct CDR3 sequences listed, 12% were seen once; the top ten hold almost 9%. Noted time point: newly diagnosed GD, antithyroid drugs for less than 3 months. Making the TCR library involved RNA that had been extracted from PBMCs. Trimming took 5 bases from V and 2 from J, leaving 13 bases between them. The CDR3 consists of 13 residues. The germline V gene encodes CDR1 DFQATT and CDR2 SNEGSKA (reference sequence). The data also belong to a second study, concerning T cells in Graves' hyperthyroidism and ophthalmopathy. That study adds: Diagnoses were made from clinical symptoms, serum measures (thyroxine and TRAb), thyroid ultrasound and orbital computed tomography. An initial round of RT-PCR targeting the TCR CDR3 relied on the HTBI primer set.

The clonotype originates from a woman aged 25 to 39 with Graves disease. The sequencing used peripheral blood mononuclear cells (PBMCs), collected at new diagnosis, from a patient treated with antithyroid drugs. The chain has TRBV20-1 and TRBJ2-7, with D perhaps TRBD1 (6 bases). CDR3 nucleotides: TGCAGTGCTCCCGCGCCAGGGGCCTACGAGCAGTACTTC. Residues: CSAPAPGAYEQYF.